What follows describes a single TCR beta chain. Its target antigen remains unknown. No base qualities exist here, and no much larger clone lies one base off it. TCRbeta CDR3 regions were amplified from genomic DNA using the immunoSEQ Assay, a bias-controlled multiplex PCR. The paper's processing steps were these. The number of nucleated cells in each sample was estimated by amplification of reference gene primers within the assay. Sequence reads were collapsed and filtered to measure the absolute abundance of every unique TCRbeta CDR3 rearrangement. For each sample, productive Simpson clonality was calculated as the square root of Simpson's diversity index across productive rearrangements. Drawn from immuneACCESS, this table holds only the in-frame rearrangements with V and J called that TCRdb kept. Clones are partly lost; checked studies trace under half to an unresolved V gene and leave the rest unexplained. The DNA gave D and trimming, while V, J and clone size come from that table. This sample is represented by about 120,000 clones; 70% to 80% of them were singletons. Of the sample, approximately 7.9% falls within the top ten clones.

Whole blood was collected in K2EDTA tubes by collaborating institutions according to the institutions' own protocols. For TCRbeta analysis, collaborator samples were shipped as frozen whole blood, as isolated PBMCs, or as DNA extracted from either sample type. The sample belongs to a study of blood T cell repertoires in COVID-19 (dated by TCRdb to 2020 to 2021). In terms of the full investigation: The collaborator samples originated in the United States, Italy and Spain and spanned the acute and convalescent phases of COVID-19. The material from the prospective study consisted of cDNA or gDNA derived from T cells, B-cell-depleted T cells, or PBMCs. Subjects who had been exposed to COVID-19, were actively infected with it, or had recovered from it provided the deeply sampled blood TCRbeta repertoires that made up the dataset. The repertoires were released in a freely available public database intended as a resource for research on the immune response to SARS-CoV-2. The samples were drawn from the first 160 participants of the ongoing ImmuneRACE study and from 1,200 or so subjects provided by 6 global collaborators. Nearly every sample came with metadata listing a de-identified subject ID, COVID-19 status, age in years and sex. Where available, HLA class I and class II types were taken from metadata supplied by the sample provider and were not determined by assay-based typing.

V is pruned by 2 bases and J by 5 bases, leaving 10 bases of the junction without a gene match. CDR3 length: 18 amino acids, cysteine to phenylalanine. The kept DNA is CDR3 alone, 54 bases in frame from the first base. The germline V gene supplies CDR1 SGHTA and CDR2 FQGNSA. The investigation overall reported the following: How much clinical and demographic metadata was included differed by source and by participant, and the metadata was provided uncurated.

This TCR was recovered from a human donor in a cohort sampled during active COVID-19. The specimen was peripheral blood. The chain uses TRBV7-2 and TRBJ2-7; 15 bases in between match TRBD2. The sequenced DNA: TGTGCCAGCAGCTTAACGGGCAGGACTAGCGGGGGGGTCCACGAGCAGTACTTC. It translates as CASSLTGRTSGGVHEQYF.